The rows below give T cell receptor beta chains drawn from one sample of a study of cytomegalovirus exposure and HLA in healthy donors. Sequencing was performed with immunoSEQ multiplex PCR; in TCRdb, only in-frame clones are kept and a portion is missing. The table shows roughly 140,000 clones, with 75% to 85% occurring only once. The specimen sequenced was PBMCs. The receptors come from a woman aged 40 to 50 in good health and CMV-seropositive. CDR3s include the opening cysteine and the closing phenylalanine or tryptophan. D genes are given only for firm matches. Expanded clones get a size class; other rows say once, few or many, or leave the size out.

J gene: TRBJ1-1
V gene: TRBV5-1
D gene: NA
clone size: NA
CDR3 protein: CASSLEQNTEAFF
CDR3 DNA: TGCGCCAGCAGCTTGGAACAGAACACTGAAGCTTTCTTT

J gene: TRBJ2-7
V gene: TRBV20-1
D gene: NA
clone size: NA
CDR3 protein: CSARGADEQYF
CDR3 DNA: TGCAGTGCTAGGGGGGCGGACGAGCAGTACTTC

J gene: TRBJ2-5
V gene: TRBV29-1
D gene: NA
clone size: once
CDR3 protein: CSVREGGTATYRETQYF
CDR3 DNA: TGCAGCGTCCGAGAGGGGGGGACCGCTACATACCGGGAGACCCAGTACTTC

J gene: TRBJ2-7
V gene: TRBV6-5
D gene: NA
clone size: NA
CDR3 protein: CASSSPNTGSPYEQYF
CDR3 DNA: TGTGCCAGCAGTTCCCCGAATACCGGGAGCCCCTACGAGCAGTACTTC

J gene: TRBJ2-3
V gene: TRBV7-9
D gene: NA
clone size: NA
CDR3 protein: CASSSQVDTQYF
CDR3 DNA: TGTGCCAGCAGCTCCCAGGTGGATACGCAGTATTTT

J gene: TRBJ1-5
V gene: TRBV19
D gene: TRBD1
clone size: NA
CDR3 protein: CAVGQGANQPQHF
CDR3 DNA: TGTGCCGTGGGGCAGGGGGCAAATCAGCCCCAGCATTTT

J gene: TRBJ2-7
V gene: TRBV20-1
D gene: NA
clone size: NA
CDR3 protein: CSARTGDEQYF
CDR3 DNA: TGCAGTGCTAGGACGGGAGACGAGCAGTACTTC

J gene: TRBJ2-7
V gene: TRBV11-3
D gene: TRBD1
clone size: NA
CDR3 protein: CASSLGQGSSYEQYF
CDR3 DNA: TGTGCCAGCAGCTTAGGACAGGGGAGCTCCTACGAGCAGTACTTC

J gene: TRBJ2-3
V gene: TRBV7-8
D gene: TRBD2
clone size: NA
CDR3 protein: CASSFSGGRVTDTQYF
CDR3 DNA: TGTGCCAGCAGCTTTTCCGGCGGGAGGGTCACAGATACGCAGTATTTT

J gene: TRBJ2-3
V gene: TRBV6-5
D gene: NA
clone size: NA
CDR3 protein: CASRSSAGIAQYF
CDR3 DNA: TGTGCCAGCAGGTCCTCCGCCGGGATTGCGCAGTATTTT

J gene: TRBJ2-4
V gene: TRBV5-4
D gene: TRBD2
clone size: NA
CDR3 protein: CASSLEASGRGAKNIQYF
CDR3 DNA: TGTGCCAGCAGCTTGGAAGCTAGCGGGAGGGGGGCCAAAAACATTCAGTACTTC

J gene: TRBJ2-7
V gene: TRBV10-1
D gene: NA
clone size: NA
CDR3 protein: CASSLAGTYEQYF
CDR3 DNA: TGCGCCAGCAGTTTGGCAGGCACCTACGAGCAGTACTTC

J gene: TRBJ2-1
V gene: TRBV7-9
D gene: TRBD2
clone size: NA
CDR3 protein: CASSSNLAGASSYNEQFF
CDR3 DNA: TGTGCCAGCAGTTCCAACTTAGCGGGAGCCAGCTCCTACAATGAGCAGTTCTTC

J gene: TRBJ2-1
V gene: TRBV10-3
D gene: TRBD2
clone size: NA
CDR3 protein: CAISPQFTSGRDNEQFF
CDR3 DNA: TGTGCCATCAGTCCCCAATTTACTAGCGGGAGGGACAATGAGCAGTTCTTC

J gene: TRBJ2-2
V gene: TRBV7-2
D gene: NA
clone size: NA
CDR3 protein: CASSLVGLTPGELFF
CDR3 DNA: TGTGCCAGCAGCTTAGTCGGGTTAACCCCCGGGGAGCTGTTTTTT

J gene: TRBJ2-3
V gene: TRBV10-3
D gene: TRBD2
clone size: NA
CDR3 protein: CAISGDGRAEDTQYF
CDR3 DNA: TGTGCCATCAGTGGTGACGGGAGGGCCGAAGATACGCAGTATTTT

J gene: TRBJ2-5
V gene: TRBV29-1
D gene: NA
clone size: NA
CDR3 protein: CSGRRGETQYF
CDR3 DNA: TGCAGCGGCCGCAGGGGAGAGACCCAGTACTTC

J gene: TRBJ1-1
V gene: TRBV7-8
D gene: NA
clone size: once
CDR3 protein: CASSLQGLGAFF
CDR3 DNA: TGTGCCAGCAGCTTACAGGGACTAGGGGCTTTCTTT

J gene: TRBJ2-7
V gene: TRBV28
D gene: NA
clone size: NA
CDR3 protein: CASSFSPRVQYF
CDR3 DNA: TGTGCCAGCAGTTTTAGCCCCCGGGTGCAGTACTTC

J gene: TRBJ2-7
V gene: TRBV11-2
D gene: TRBD2
clone size: NA
CDR3 protein: CASRMLRSSGGEQYF
CDR3 DNA: TGTGCCAGCAGAATGCTTAGGTCTTCGGGGGGGGAGCAGTACTTC

J gene: TRBJ1-4
V gene: TRBV12-2
D gene: NA
clone size: few
CDR3 protein: CASRLLQGAYNEKLFF
CDR3 DNA: TGTGCAAGTCGCTTGCTACAGGGGGCCTATAATGAAAAACTGTTTTTT

J gene: TRBJ2-2
V gene: TRBV5-1
D gene: TRBD2
clone size: once
CDR3 protein: CASSLSETSGSTGELFF
CDR3 DNA: TGCGCCAGCAGCTTGTCCGAGACTAGCGGGAGCACCGGGGAGCTGTTTTTT

J gene: TRBJ1-5
V gene: TRBV19
D gene: TRBD1
clone size: NA
CDR3 protein: CASSTPRETGNQPQHF
CDR3 DNA: TGTGCCAGTAGTACCCCAAGGGAGACAGGGAATCAGCCCCAGCATTTT

J gene: TRBJ2-1
V gene: TRBV4-2
D gene: TRBD2
clone size: NA
CDR3 protein: CASCVSGRNDEQFF
CDR3 DNA: TGTGCCAGCTGCGTGAGCGGGAGAAACGATGAGCAGTTCTTC

J gene: TRBJ1-3
V gene: TRBV7-2
D gene: TRBD1
clone size: NA
CDR3 protein: CASGTGGNTIYF
CDR3 DNA: TGTGCCAGTGGGACAGGCGGAAACACCATATATTTT

J gene: TRBJ2-7
V gene: TRBV5-4
D gene: NA
clone size: NA
CDR3 protein: CASSLAGGGVYEQYF
CDR3 DNA: TGTGCCAGCAGCTTGGCGGGGGGCGGGGTCTACGAGCAGTACTTC

J gene: TRBJ2-7
V gene: TRBV2
D gene: TRBD2
clone size: NA
CDR3 protein: CASRLGLAGAEQYF
CDR3 DNA: TGTGCCAGTCGGTTGGGACTAGCGGGAGCCGAGCAGTACTTC

J gene: TRBJ2-7
V gene: TRBV11-3
D gene: TRBD2
clone size: NA
CDR3 protein: CASSSLPLAGDSYEQYF
CDR3 DNA: TGTGCCAGCAGCTCCTTACCACTAGCGGGGGACTCCTACGAGCAGTACTTC

J gene: TRBJ2-7
V gene: TRBV5-4
D gene: TRBD2
clone size: NA
CDR3 protein: CASSLELAGDEQYF
CDR3 DNA: TGTGCCAGCAGCTTGGAACTAGCGGGAGACGAGCAGTACTTC

J gene: TRBJ2-1
V gene: TRBV28
D gene: TRBD2
clone size: NA
CDR3 protein: CASRGGAGGTLNEQFF
CDR3 DNA: TGTGCCAGCAGGGGGGGCGCGGGAGGGACCCTCAATGAGCAGTTCTTC

J gene: TRBJ2-1
V gene: TRBV18
D gene: NA
clone size: once
CDR3 protein: CASSPPNLFNEQFF
CDR3 DNA: TGTGCCAGCTCACCACCAAATCTGTTCAATGAGCAGTTCTTC